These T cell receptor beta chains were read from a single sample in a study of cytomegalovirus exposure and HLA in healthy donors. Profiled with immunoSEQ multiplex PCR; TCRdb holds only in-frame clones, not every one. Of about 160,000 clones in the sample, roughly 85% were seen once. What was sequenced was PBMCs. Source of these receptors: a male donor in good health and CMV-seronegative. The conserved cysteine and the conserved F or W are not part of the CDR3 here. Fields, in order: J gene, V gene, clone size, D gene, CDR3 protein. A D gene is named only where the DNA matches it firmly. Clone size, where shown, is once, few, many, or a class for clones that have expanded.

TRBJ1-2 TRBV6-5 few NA ASSYVRGAGYT
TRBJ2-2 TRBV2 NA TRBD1 ASSTDRGQYTGELF
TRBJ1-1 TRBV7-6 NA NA ASSSLGPGAL
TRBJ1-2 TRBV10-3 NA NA AISGDFNSPDYT
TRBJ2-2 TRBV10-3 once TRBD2 AISEIGTSGIFANTGELF
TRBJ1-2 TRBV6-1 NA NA ASSERMDKYYT
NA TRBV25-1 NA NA ASSEVHEQY
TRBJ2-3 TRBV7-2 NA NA ASSLAPFVKAPDTQY
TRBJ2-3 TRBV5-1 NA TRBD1 ASSKDRGRTDTQY
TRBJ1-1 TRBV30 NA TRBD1 AWSTQARDRGTEAF
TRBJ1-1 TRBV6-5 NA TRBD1 ASVRAGGNTEAF
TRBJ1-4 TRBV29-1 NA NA SVAYGVKGEKLF
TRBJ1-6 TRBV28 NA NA ASSFPRPDRRARSYNSPLH
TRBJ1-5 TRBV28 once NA ATRNPGQPQH
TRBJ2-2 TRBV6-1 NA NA ASSEFSTGELF
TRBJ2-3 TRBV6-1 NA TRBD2 ASSDQSGTSDTQY
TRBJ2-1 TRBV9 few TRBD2 ASSVLSSSGRVMGNEQF
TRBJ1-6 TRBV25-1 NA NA ASSGVGNSPLH
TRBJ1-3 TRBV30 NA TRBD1 AWSRDRVLIHLSGNTIY
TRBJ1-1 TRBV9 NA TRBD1 ASSVAGTGPKAF
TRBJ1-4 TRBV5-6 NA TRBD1 ASSLGDRRREKLF
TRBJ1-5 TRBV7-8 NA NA ASSLGPRGVNQPQH
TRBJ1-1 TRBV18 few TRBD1 ASSLPTGGTEAF
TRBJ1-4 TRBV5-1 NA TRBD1 ASSLGQGVEKLF
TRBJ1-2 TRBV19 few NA ASMGRVDYGYT
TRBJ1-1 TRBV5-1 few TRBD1 ASSWGQGGTEAF
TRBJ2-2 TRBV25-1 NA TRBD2 ASSEWRRTSGTGELF
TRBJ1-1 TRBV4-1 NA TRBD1 ASRQGVNTEAF
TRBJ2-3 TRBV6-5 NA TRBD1 ASSPGQPYTDTQY
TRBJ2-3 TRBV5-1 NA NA ASSLDGTRGDTQY
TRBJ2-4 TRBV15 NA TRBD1 ATSRDRTGGAEAKNIQY
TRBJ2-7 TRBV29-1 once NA SAKPGRRGNEQY
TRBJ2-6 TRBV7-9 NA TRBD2 ASSLAPGGPSGANVLT
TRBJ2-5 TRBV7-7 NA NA ASGGSGETQY
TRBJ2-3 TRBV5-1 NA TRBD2 ASSLGEGGDTQY
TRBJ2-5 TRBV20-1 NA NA SARVAETQY
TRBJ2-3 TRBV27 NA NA ASAGPKDTQY
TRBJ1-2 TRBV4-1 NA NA ASSHRAGENYGYT
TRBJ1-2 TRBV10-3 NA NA AISESHRPAEGYT
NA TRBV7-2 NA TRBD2 ASSPALAGTSYEQY
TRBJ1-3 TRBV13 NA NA ASSLAGFLARLGNTIY
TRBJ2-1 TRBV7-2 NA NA ASTLYNEQF
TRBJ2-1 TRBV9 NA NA ASSPRLEGSYNEQF
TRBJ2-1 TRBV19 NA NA ASSELLGSINEQF
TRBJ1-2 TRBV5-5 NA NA ASSLAEGYYYGYT
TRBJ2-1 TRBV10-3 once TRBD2 AIGIAGEGSGQF
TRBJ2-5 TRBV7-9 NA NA SSSSGGQGRETQY
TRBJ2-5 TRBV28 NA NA ASSLSGTQY
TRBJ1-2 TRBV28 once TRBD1 ASKFQGEYYGYT
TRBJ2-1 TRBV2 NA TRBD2 ATRLARSSYNEQF
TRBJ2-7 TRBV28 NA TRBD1 ASSLPTGQGRYEQY